This T cell receptor (beta chain) is from a study of blood T cell repertoires in COVID-19. Overall study: Samples of COVID-19 (acute and convalescent) were obtained from the United States, Italy and Spain. PBMCs, B-cell-depleted T cells, or T cells were the source of the cDNA or gDNA that made up the material.

Residents of about 25 US areas, aged roughly 18 to 95 years, made up the participants. Clones were sequenced by immunoSEQ multiplex PCR, and TCRdb holds only the in-frame ones, with some missing. The sample lists 200,000 to 250,000 clones, under 90% occurring once. This receptor was obtained from a woman aged 45-59 years with acute COVID-19. Sample: PBMCs or T cells enriched from blood (not recorded which).

CDR3 DNA: TGCAGCGTGGGACAGACTAACTATGGCTACACCTTC. Residues: CSVGQTNYGYTF. This chain uses TRBV29-1 with TRBJ1-2; 7 bases are shared with TRBD1. Per germline, CDR1 SQVTM and CDR2 ANQGSEA. CDR3 length: 12 residues. Trimming took 6 bases from V and 0 from J; bases not matched to a gene: 1.